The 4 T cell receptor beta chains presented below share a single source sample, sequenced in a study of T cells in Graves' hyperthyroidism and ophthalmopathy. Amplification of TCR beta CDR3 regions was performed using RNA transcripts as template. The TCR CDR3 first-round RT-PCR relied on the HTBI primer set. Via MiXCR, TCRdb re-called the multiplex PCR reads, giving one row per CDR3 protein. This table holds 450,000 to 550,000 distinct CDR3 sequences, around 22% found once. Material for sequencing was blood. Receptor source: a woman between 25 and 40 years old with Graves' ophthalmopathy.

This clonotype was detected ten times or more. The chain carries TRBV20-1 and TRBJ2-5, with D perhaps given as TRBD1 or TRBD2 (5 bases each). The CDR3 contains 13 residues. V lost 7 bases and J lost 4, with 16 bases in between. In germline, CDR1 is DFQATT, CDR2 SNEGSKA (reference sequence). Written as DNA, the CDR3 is TGCAGTGTCCCGGGGCCTGGGGGAGAGACCCAGTACTTC. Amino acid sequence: CSVPGPGGETQYF.

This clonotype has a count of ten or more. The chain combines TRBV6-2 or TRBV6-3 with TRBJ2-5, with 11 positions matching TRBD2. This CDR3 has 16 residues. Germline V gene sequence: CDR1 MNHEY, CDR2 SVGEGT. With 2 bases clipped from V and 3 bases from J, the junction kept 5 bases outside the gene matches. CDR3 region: CASSYDTGLAEETQYF. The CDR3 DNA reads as TGTGCCAGCAGTTACGATACGGGACTAGCGGAAGAGACCCAGTACTTC.

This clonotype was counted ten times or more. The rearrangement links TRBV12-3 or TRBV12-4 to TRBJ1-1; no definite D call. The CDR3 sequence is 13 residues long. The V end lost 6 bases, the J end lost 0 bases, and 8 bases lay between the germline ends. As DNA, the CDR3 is TGTGCCAGCAGCTTAAGCCTGAACACTGAAGCTTTCTTT. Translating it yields CASSLSLNTEAFF.

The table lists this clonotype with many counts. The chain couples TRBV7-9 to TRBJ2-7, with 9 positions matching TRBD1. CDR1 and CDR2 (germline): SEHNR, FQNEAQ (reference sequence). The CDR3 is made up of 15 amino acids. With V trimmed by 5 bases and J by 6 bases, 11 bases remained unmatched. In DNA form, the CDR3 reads TGTGCCAGCAGCCACCCCCAGGACAGGGGAGGCGAGCAGTACTTC. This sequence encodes CASSHPQDRGGEQYF.